This T cell receptor beta chain was identified during a study of cytomegalovirus exposure and HLA in healthy donors. Study-level points and caveats: Later on, a genetic analysis was performed. It linked a missense variant in DCLRE1C with V- and J-gene trimming of TCR beta. Follow-up analysis seemed to connect common viral pathogens with several of the most significant clusters identified. Sequencing depth roughly uniform across donors was assumed in presence/absence analyses.

The V segment lost 4 bases and the J segment 6 bases; nucleotides outside the gene matches: 6. The CDR3 runs 15 residues. Germline V gene data show CDR1 as LNHDA and CDR2 as SQIVND (reference sequence). PCR used 60 Vbeta primers and 13 Jbeta primers. Clones were sequenced by immunoSEQ multiplex PCR, and TCRdb holds only the in-frame ones, with some missing. The data contain approximately 170,000 clones, roughly 85% of them singletons. Points on this clone: Its antigen is unknown.

The V and J genes are TRBV19 and TRBJ1-5; 10 bases agree with TRBD1. Sequencing used PBMCs. The TCR sequence derives from a male donor in good health and CMV-seronegative. Written as DNA, the CDR3 is TGTGCCAGTAGTACTGGACAGGGGGTTAGTCAGCCCCAGCATTTT. Its translation: CASSTGQGVSQPQHF.